Below, one T cell receptor beta chain is given with its context. This clonotype is a singleton in its sample. Its antigen is still unknown. One base away lies a much larger clone, so this may be a sequencing read error. CDR1 and CDR2, looked up from the germline V gene, are SQVTM and ANQGSEA. V lost 4 bases and J lost 8 bases, and the count of bases not matched to a germline gene is 13. The CDR3 spans 15 residues, from the cysteine through the phenylalanine. The read is trimmed to its CDR3 DNA, 45 bases read in frame from base 1. This sample was taken from a study of T-cell reconstitution after alpha-beta-depleted transplantation in children (dated by TCRdb to the mid-2010s). Background on the whole study: Using TCR repertoire profiling, the study followed T-cell immune reconstitution in a quantitative way in children after TCRalphabeta/CD19-depleted allogeneic hematopoietic cell transplantation.

This sample's treatment or condition label indicates: allogeneic hematopoietic cell transplantation with graft depleted of TCRalphabeta T cells and CD19 B cells. The transplant recipients were children given TCRalphabeta/CD19-depleted allogeneic hematopoietic cell grafts. What the work shows at the level of the full study, not this receptor alone: Hyperexpanded clone frequencies declined over subsequent months; after one year, T-cell counts and TCRbeta diversity were mostly attributed to newly produced T cells. The high TCRbeta diversity at day 60 in some patients was ascribed to recipient T cells and intrathymic progenitors that had survived conditioning. The apparently early alphabetaT-cell count recovery about two months after transplant was reportedly dependent on only several hundred rapidly expanded clones derived from non-depleted graft cells.

Libraries were prepared through PCR. Sequencer: Illumina HiSeq 2500. TCR libraries were prepared with molecular barcoding, using unique molecular identifiers to normalize TCRbeta repertoire quantification. The raw public reads went through TCRdb reprocessing: fastp at Q25, MiXCR clone calling, in-frame beta chains kept. A single entry per CDR3 protein holds the most common genes and DNA from its merged rows. Across this sample there are 480,000 or so distinct CDR3 sequences, with about 10% seen only once. The ten largest clones represent just over 2% of the sample. The chain was built from TRBV29-1 and TRBJ2-1; 8 bases in between match TRBD2. This specimen was PBMCs, taken before TCRalphabeta/CD19-depleted stem cell transplant. This TCR was sampled from a child aged 2 to 10 with inherited bone marrow failure, due to receive a stem cell transplant. The CDR3 sequence is CSVVRRLATYDEQFF. The sequenced DNA is TGCAGCGTTGTTAGGAGACTAGCGACGTATGATGAGCAGTTCTTC.